What follows are 26 T cell receptor beta chains derived from one specimen sequenced in a study of metastatic and nonmetastatic thyroid tumors (dated by TCRdb to 2020 to 2021). Before undergoing thyroid surgery, none of the patients had been given any kind of treatment. Library method: PCR. Reads for this sample came from an Illumina HiSeq 4000. The public reads were quality trimmed at Q25 with fastp and then assembled into clones with MiXCR by TCRdb, keeping productive beta chains. The sample table contains 5,000 to 8,000 clones; only one count was recorded for more than 30% of them. Roughly a sixth of the sample rests with the top ten. Sequenced material: adjacent normal tissue. These receptors all come from a female donor with papillary thyroid cancer or a benign thyroid nodule (not recorded which). Some clones in this sample may be carry-over from other donors' samples.

The gene calls are TRBV6-5 and TRBJ2-7, with 7 bases matching TRBD1. This CDR3 comprises 15 residues. V dropped 0 bases and J dropped 2; count of bases not matched to a gene: 4. CDR1 MNHEY and CDR2 SVGAGI come from the germline V gene. CDR3 DNA sequence: TGTGCCAGCAGTTACTCTCGACAGGGCCCCTACGAGCAGTACGTC. Translating it yields CASSYSRQGPYEQYV.

This chain links TRBV7-8 with TRBJ2-7; 8 nucleotides agree with TRBD1. The CDR3 runs to 13 residues. Germline CDR1 is SGHVS and CDR2 is FQNEAQ. V gave up 5 bases and J gave up 2 bases; unmatched junction bases: 2. CDR3 sequence: CASSLDRAYEQYF. The CDR3 region has the DNA TGTGCCAGCAGCCTGGACAGGGCCTACGAGCAGTACTTC.

The chain's CDR3 is CASRDRGPYGYTF. CDR3 DNA: TGTGCCAGCAGAGATCGGGGGCCCTATGGCTACACCTTC. The rearrangement joins TRBV6-1 to TRBJ1-2; maybe TRBD1 (6 bases). Trimming took 6 bases from V and 4 from J, leaving 12 bases between them. The CDR3 covers 13 residues. Germline CDR1 MNHNS, CDR2 SASEGT.

This sequence joins TRBV20-1 and TRBJ2-3, with 15 bases fitting TRBD2. The V and J ends lost 6 bases and 4 bases, in that order; junction bases with no gene match: 8. This CDR3 has 16 residues. Germline V gene lookup returns CDR1 DFQATT and CDR2 SNEGSKA (reference sequence). The CDR3 DNA reads TGCAGTGCGACCGGGACTAGCGGGAGGTGGGCAGATACGCAGTATTTT. Protein product: CSATGTSGRWADTQYF.

This clone was observed a handful of times. V is TRBV20-1 and J is TRBJ1-1; 7 nucleotides line up with TRBD1. Losses at the gene ends were 4 bases for V and 5 bases for J; bases not matched to a gene: 13. The CDR3 spans 15 residues. The V gene's germline CDR1 is DFQATT and CDR2 SNEGSKA (reference sequence). CDR3 protein: CSATRQGGRKTEAFF. Written as DNA, the CDR3 is TGCAGTGCTACTAGACAGGGAGGAAGAAAGACTGAAGCTTTCTTT.

The rearrangement uses TRBV19 and TRBJ1-2; D is undetermined. The CDR3 loop spans 12 amino acids. V dropped 6 bases and J dropped 1 base, with 6 bases sitting between them. The germline gives CDR1 LNHDA, CDR2 SQIVND (reference sequence). The CDR3 nucleotides read TGTGCCAGTAGGTGGAATAACTATGGCTACACCTTC. Its protein is CASRWNNYGYTF.

The genes are TRBV7-2 and TRBJ2-2; no definite D call. Between the trimmed V and J ends, which lost 8 bases and 6 bases, there was a span of 4 bases. This CDR3 spans 10 amino acids. Germline CDR1 SGHTA, CDR2 FQGNSA. The DNA for the CDR3 is TGTGCCAGCCCCCCCGGGGAGCTGTTTTTT. Its protein is CASPPGELFF.

This clone occurred a few times. V and J are TRBV19 and TRBJ2-3; TRBD2 matches 9 bases. Trimming removed 4 bases from V and 0 bases from J; junction bases left unmatched: 8. CDR1 is LNHDA and CDR2 is SQIVND in the germline V gene (reference sequence). CDR3 length: 17 amino acids. CDR3 nucleotide sequence: TGTGCCAGTAGTAAACTAGCGGGCCCCCTTAGCACAGATACGCAGTATTTT. Its protein product is CASSKLAGPLSTDTQYF.

This clone was recorded a few times. The CDR3 DNA follows: TGTGCCAGCAGGGAATACGGAGGGACTAGCGGCTACAATGAGCAGTTCTTC. It is translated as CASREYGGTSGYNEQFF. The rearrangement joins TRBV6-1 to TRBJ2-1; 11 nucleotides align to TRBD2. Germline-derived CDR1 and CDR2 are MNHNS and SASEGT. Unmatched junction bases numbered 10, after V lost 6 bases and J lost 3 bases. This CDR3 is 17 amino acids long.

In its sample, this clone ranks as large (0.1 to 1%). V gene TRBV7-2 combines with J gene TRBJ2-1; the D gene is possibly TRBD1 (5 bases). The ends were cut back, 1 base at V and 8 bases at J, with 12 bases in the middle. The CDR3 spans 14 residues. Per germline, CDR1 SGHTA and CDR2 FQGNSA. CDR3: CASSLGPGQDEQFF. CDR3 DNA: TGTGCCAGCAGCTTAGGACCAGGGCAGGATGAGCAGTTCTTC.

This clone appeared a few times. V gene TRBV2 combines with J gene TRBJ2-1; TRBD1 matches at 10 bases. The CDR3 sequence is 14 residues long. Germline V gives CDR1 SNHLY, CDR2 FYNNEI. Losses at the gene ends were 4 bases for V and 10 bases for J; bases not matched to a gene: 7. This chain's CDR3 is CASSGAGTGAEQFF. The CDR3 DNA reads as TGTGCCAGCAGTGGGGCAGGGACAGGGGCGGAGCAGTTCTTC.

The chain carries TRBV28 and TRBJ2-2; 12 bases map to TRBD1. The trim removed 9 bases at V and 3 bases at J, leaving 8 bases unmatched. The length of the CDR3 is 16 residues. Germline loops: CDR1 MDHEN, CDR2 SYDVKM. CDR3 nucleotides: TGTGCCAGTGGGACAGGGGGCATAAAGGACACCGGGGAGCTGTTTTTT. Its translation: CASGTGGIKDTGELFF.

The CDR3 region is CASSLAGGAGANVLTF. The CDR3 DNA is TGCGCCAGCAGCTTGGCGGGGGGCGCTGGGGCCAACGTCCTGACTTTC. The gene calls are TRBV5-1 and TRBJ2-6; weak D call: TRBD2 (7 bases). The CDR3 has 16 amino acids. Germline lookup yields CDR1 SGHRS and CDR2 YFSETQ. The germline V and J ends were trimmed by 0 bases and 2 bases, with 9 bases remaining between them.

This clone turned up a few times. The chain combines TRBV28 with TRBJ2-7; 8 bases are a match to TRBD2. V lost 8 bases and J lost 0; bases outside the gene matches: 6. The germline gives CDR1 MDHEN, CDR2 SYDVKM. The CDR3 has 14 amino acids. CDR3 residues: CASRRGGASYEQYF. In DNA form, the CDR3 reads TGTGCCAGCCGCCGGGGGGGTGCCTCCTACGAGCAGTACTTC.

V and J are TRBV3-1 and TRBJ2-7; 9 bases are shared with TRBD1. This CDR3 comprises 15 residues. The J segment lost 4 bases and the V segment lost 4 bases, leaving 8 bases of the junction unmatched. CDR1 is LGHDT and CDR2 is YNNKEL in the germline V gene (reference sequence). The CDR3 is CASSLRTGGGYEQYF. For the CDR3, the DNA is TGTGCCAGCAGCCTCAGAACAGGGGGCGGTTACGAGCAGTACTTC.

Regarding this clone: Its ends do not fully match the called genes, so a read error is possible. The rearrangement uses TRBV2 and TRBJ2-7, with D possibly being TRBD1 (6 bases). This CDR3 is 15 amino acids long. CDR1 is SNHLY, CDR2 FYNNEI, per germline. CDR3 DNA sequence: TGTGCCAGCAGACAACAGGGATTTGGCTCCTACGAGCAATACTTC. It encodes CASRQQGFGSYEQYF.

In this sample, this clone turned up a few times. The chain links TRBV19 to TRBJ1-2; the match to TRBD1 covers 9 bases. Losses at the gene ends were 9 bases for V and 7 bases for J; bases not matched to a gene: 12. The V gene's germline CDR1 is LNHDA and CDR2 SQIVND (reference sequence). The CDR3 sequence is 14 residues long. CDR3 amino acids: CASRPGQGIGGYTF. The CDR3 region has the DNA TGTGCCAGCCGGCCCGGACAGGGGATCGGTGGCTACACCTTC.

Many counts were recorded for this clone. The gene calls are TRBV6-1 and TRBJ1-5; D unresolved. CDR1 and CDR2 (germline): MNHNS, SASEGT. The CDR3 length is 15 residues. Trimming removed 3 bases at V and 5 bases at J, with 14 bases between. CDR3 sequence reads: CASSDRKAGDQPQHF. The CDR3 nucleotides are TGTGCCAGCAGTGATCGTAAGGCTGGGGATCAGCCCCAGCATTTT.

This clone turned up a few times. This chain connects TRBV12-3 or TRBV12-4 to TRBJ2-3; D is ambiguous. V lost 5 bases, J lost 4 bases, and 10 bases lay in between. This CDR3 is built from 13 residues. This CDR3 is CASSTGRPDTQYF. The CDR3 nucleotides read TGTGCCAGCAGTACCGGACGTCCAGATACGCAGTATTTT.

This sequence joins TRBV11-2 and TRBJ2-5; no clear D gene. The CDR3 totals 13 residues. The germline V gene has CDR1 SGHAT and CDR2 FQNNGV. Trimming removed 4 bases at V and 1 base at J, with 7 bases between. CDR3: CASSWDAQETQYF. CDR3 sequence (DNA): TGTGCCAGCAGCTGGGATGCCCAAGAGACCCAGTACTTC. Together with reference TRBV11-2 and TRBJ2-5, the CDR3 gives the full variable domain: EAGVAQSPRYKIIEKRQSVAFWCNPISGHATLYWYQQILGQGPKLLIQFQNNGVVDDSQLPKDRFSAERLKGVDSTLKIQPAKLEDSAVYLCASSWDAQETQYFGPGTRLLVL.

Only a few counts were recorded for this clone. V gene TRBV6-1 combines with J gene TRBJ2-7, with D possibly matching TRBD2 (6 bases). The CDR3 loop spans 18 amino acids. V was shortened by 1 base and J by 1 base, with 20 bases between the two germline ends. The V gene's germline CDR1 is MNHNS and CDR2 SASEGT. In nucleotides, the CDR3 is TGTGCCAGCAGTGAAGGTTTTATAGGAGGGGTCCCATCCTACGAGCAGTACTTC. This codes for CASSEGFIGGVPSYEQYF.

The chain carries TRBV11-2 and TRBJ1-1; D perhaps matches TRBD1 (5 bases). Germline CDR1 is SGHAT and CDR2 is FQNNGV. Trimming removed 3 bases from V and 1 base from J, with 6 bases in between. The CDR3 sequence is 13 residues long. The CDR3 nucleotides are TGTGCCAGCAGCTTGACAGAGAACACTGAAGCTTTCTTT. Residues: CASSLTENTEAFF.

The V and J genes are TRBV20-1 and TRBJ1-5; D remains unclear. From germline, CDR1 is DFQATT and CDR2 SNEGSKA (reference sequence). Trimming shortened V by 3 bases and J by 0 bases, and 9 bases separated the two germline ends. The CDR3 contains 14 residues. The CDR3 loop reads CSASPGDSNQPQHF. The CDR3 nucleotides are TGCAGTGCTAGTCCCGGGGATAGCAATCAGCCCCAGCATTTT.

The V and J genes are TRBV6-5 and TRBJ2-3, with 10 bases that match TRBD2. The length of the CDR3 is 16 residues. CDR1 MNHEY and CDR2 SVGAGI come from the germline V gene. V was clipped by 3 bases and J by 1 base; unmatched bases: 4. CDR3 in DNA: TGTGCCAGCAGTTATGCCGGGACTAGCGGCACAGATACGCAGTATTTT. As protein: CASSYAGTSGTDTQYF.

This clone was observed a few times. The rearrangement joins TRBV20-1 to TRBJ2-5; D may be TRBD2 (5 bases). The V and J ends lost 3 bases and 5 bases respectively, with 13 bases between them. Germline V CDR1 and CDR2: DFQATT, SNEGSKA (reference sequence). The CDR3 covers 13 residues. In DNA, the CDR3 is TGCAGTGCTAGTCGTCTAGCAGAGGAGACCCAGTACTTC. Translating it yields CSASRLAEETQYF.

The V gene is TRBV5-1, the J gene TRBJ2-2, with 7 positions matching TRBD2. Germline V gives CDR1 SGHRS, CDR2 YFSETQ. V gave up 7 bases and J gave up 4 bases; unmatched junction bases: 10. The CDR3 runs to 15 residues. The CDR3 is CASGAGSGSTGELFF. CDR3 nucleotides: TGCGCCAGCGGAGCGGGATCGGGGAGCACCGGGGAGCTGTTTTTT.